This T cell receptor (beta chain) was profiled in a study of cytomegalovirus exposure and HLA in healthy donors. Findings and caveats of the study: Testing in vitro showed a few CMV-associated chains specific for CMV antigens.

Trimming took 3 bases from V and 2 from J, leaving 8 bases between them. The germline gives CDR1 MDHEN, CDR2 SYDVKM. CDR3 size: 15 residues. Generated by immunoSEQ multiplex PCR, the TCRdb table keeps only in-frame clones and is missing some. Here the sample spans approximately 120,000 clones, 88% being singletons. A note on this clone: Its antigen is currently unknown.

The chain joins TRBV28 to TRBJ2-6, with D possibly matching TRBD1 (6 bases). The sequenced material came from PBMCs. This sequence originates from a woman under 30 in good health and CMV-seronegative. As DNA, the CDR3 is TGTGCCAGCAGTTTGAGGACAGCTGGGGCCAACGTCCTGACTTTC. Amino acids: CASSLRTAGANVLTF.